This TCR beta chain was recorded in a study of T cells in Graves' hyperthyroidism and ophthalmopathy. Study in general: At initial diagnosis, before any treatment had begun, peripheral blood was obtained. Study observations and caveats: Peripheral blood also featured most of the thyroid clonotypes expanded above 0.001. A 13 V-J model separated ophthalmopathy from stable hyperthyroidism.

The source material, RNA transcripts, was used to amplify TCR beta CDR3 regions. A set of HTBI primers served as the primers for a first-round RT-PCR of the TCR CDR3. TCRdb analysed the multiplex PCR reads with MiXCR anew, one entry per CDR3 protein. The data show 300,000 to 450,000 distinct CDR3 sequences, approximately 25% seen once. Per germline, CDR1 MNHNS and CDR2 SASEGT. This CDR3 region has 13 residues. Trimming removed 11 bases from V and 0 bases from J, with 10 bases in between. Concerning this clonotype itself: Its antigen is still unknown.

The receptor's source is a man in his forties or fifties with Graves' hyperthyroidism. The genes are TRBV6-1 and TRBJ1-4; D not certain. Sequenced sample: blood. The CDR3 coding sequence is TGTGCCGGCGCAGTTTCAACTAATGAAAAACTGTTTTTT. Translating it yields CAGAVSTNEKLFF.